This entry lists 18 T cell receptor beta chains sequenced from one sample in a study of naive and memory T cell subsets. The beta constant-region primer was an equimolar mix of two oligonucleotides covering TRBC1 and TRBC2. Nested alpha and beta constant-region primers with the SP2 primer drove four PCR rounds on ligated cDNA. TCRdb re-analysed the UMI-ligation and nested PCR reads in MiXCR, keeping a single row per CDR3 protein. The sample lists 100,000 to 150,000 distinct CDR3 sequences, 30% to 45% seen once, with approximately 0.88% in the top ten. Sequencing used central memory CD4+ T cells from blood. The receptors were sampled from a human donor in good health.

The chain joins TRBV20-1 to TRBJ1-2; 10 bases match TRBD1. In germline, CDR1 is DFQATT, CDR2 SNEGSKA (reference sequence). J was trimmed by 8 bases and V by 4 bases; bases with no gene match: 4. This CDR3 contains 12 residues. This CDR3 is CSAKMTGGGYTF. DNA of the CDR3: TGCAGTGCTAAAATGACAGGGGGCGGCTACACCTTC.

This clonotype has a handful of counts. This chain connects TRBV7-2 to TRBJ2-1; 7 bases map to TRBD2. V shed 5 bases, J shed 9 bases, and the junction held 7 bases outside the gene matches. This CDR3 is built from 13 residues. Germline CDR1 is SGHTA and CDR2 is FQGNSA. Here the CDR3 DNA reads TGTGCCAGCAGCCCGAGCGGGATCGGTGAGCAGTTCTTC. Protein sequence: CASSPSGIGEQFF.

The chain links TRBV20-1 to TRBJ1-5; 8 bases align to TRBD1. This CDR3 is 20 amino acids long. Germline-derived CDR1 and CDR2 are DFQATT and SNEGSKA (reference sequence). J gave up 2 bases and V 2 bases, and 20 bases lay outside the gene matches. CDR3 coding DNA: TGCAGTGCTAGAAGTGGGGGAGTCAGGGGGCGATTACTGGGCAATCAGCCCCAGCATTTT. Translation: CSARSGGVRGRLLGNQPQHF.

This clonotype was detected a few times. CDR3 DNA sequence: TGTGCCAGCAGTGACAGGGGCTACGAGCAGTACTTC. It is translated as CASSDRGYEQYF. The rearrangement links TRBV25-1 to TRBJ2-7; D possibly corresponds to TRBD1 (6 bases). Germline V gene lookup returns CDR1 MGHDK and CDR2 SYGVNS. The CDR3 loop spans 12 amino acids. V lost 3 bases to trimming and J lost 3 bases, with 6 bases between them.

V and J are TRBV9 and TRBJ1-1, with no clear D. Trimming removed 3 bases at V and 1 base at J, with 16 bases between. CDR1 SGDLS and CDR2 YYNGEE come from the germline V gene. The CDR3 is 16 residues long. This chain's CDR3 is CASSAWEPSRNTEAFF. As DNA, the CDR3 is TGTGCCAGCAGCGCTTGGGAACCGAGCCGGAACACTGAAGCTTTCTTT. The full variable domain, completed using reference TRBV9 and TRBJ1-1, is DSGVTQTPKHLITATGQRVTLRCSPRSGDLSVYWYQQSLDQGLQFLIQYYNGEERAKGNILERFSAQQFPDLHSELNLSSLELGDSALYFCASSAWEPSRNTEAFFGQGTRLTVV.

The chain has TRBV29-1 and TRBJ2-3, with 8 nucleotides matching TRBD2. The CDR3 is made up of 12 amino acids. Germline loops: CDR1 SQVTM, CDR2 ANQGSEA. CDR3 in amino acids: CSTSGGTDTQYF. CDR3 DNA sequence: TGCAGTACTAGCGGAGGGACAGATACGCAGTATTTT.

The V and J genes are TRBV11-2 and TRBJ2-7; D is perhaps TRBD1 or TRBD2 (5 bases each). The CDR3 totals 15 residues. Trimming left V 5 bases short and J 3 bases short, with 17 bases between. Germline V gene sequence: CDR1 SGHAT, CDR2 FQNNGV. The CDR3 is CASSLLQGRVYEQYF. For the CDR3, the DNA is TGTGCCAGCAGCCTTTTGCAGGGACGGGTCTACGAGCAGTACTTC.

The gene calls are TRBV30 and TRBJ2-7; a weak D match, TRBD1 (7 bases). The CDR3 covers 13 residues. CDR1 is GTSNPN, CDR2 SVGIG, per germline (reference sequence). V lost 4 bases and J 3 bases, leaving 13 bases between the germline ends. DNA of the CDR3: TGTGCCTGGACGACAGGGAGGTACTACGAGCAGTACTTC. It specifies CAWTTGRYYEQYF.

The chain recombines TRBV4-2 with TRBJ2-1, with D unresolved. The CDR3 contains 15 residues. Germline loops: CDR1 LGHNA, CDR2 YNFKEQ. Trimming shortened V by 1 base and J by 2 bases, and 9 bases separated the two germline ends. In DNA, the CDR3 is TGTGCCAGCAGCCAAGTTGGGAATGCCTACAATGAGCAGTTCTTC. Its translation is CASSQVGNAYNEQFF.

The CDR3 protein is CASRPGQGGPQHF. The CDR3 bases are TGTGCCAGCAGACCGGGACAAGGAGGCCCCCAGCATTTT. The rearrangement joins TRBV12-3 or TRBV12-4 to TRBJ1-5, with D tentatively TRBD1 (6 bases). With 6 bases removed from V and 10 bases from J, the gap between germline ends came to 16 bases. The CDR3 length is 13 residues.

CDR3 residues: CSVEEVNTEAFF. Written as DNA, the CDR3 is TGCAGCGTTGAAGAAGTGAACACTGAAGCTTTCTTT. J is TRBJ1-1 and V is TRBV29-1; D remains ambiguous. Trimming left V 0 bases short and J 0 bases short, with 2 bases between. The CDR3 runs 12 residues. In germline, CDR1 is SQVTM, CDR2 ANQGSEA.

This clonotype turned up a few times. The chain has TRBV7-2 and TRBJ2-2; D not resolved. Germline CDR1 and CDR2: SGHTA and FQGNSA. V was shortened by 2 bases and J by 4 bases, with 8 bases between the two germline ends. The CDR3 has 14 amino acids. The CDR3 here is CASSLMVVTGELFF. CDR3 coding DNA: TGTGCCAGCAGCTTAATGGTGGTCACCGGGGAGCTGTTTTTT.

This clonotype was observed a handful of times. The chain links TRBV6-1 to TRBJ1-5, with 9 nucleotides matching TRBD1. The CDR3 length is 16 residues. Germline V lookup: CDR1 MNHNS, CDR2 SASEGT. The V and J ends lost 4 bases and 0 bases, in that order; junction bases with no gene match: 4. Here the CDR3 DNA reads TGTGCCAGCAGTGCCGACAGGGGGTTTAGCAATCAGCCCCAGCATTTT. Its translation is CASSADRGFSNQPQHF.

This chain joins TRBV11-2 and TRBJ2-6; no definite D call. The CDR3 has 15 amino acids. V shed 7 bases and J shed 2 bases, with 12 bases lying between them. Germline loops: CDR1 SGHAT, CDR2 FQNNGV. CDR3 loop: CASNYPGPGANVLTF. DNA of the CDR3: TGTGCCAGCAACTACCCAGGTCCTGGGGCCAACGTCCTGACTTTC.

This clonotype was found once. The CDR3 sequence: CASSWGETQYF. The CDR3 coding sequence is TGTGCCAGCAGCTGGGGGGAGACCCAGTACTTC. V is TRBV7-6 and J is TRBJ2-5; D may match TRBD1 or TRBD2 (5 bases each). The germline CDR1 and CDR2 sequences are SGHVS and FNYEAQ. The ends were cut back, 4 bases at V and 5 bases at J, with 5 bases in the middle. This CDR3 spans 11 amino acids.

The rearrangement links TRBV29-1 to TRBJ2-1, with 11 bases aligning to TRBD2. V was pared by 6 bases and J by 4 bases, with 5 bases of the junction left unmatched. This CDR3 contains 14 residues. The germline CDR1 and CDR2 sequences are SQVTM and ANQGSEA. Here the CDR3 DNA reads TGCAGCGTCCGACTAGCGGGAAGATACAATGAGCAGTTCTTC. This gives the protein CSVRLAGRYNEQFF.

The CDR3 DNA is TGCAGTGCTAGAGATCCAACTAATCGGCAGGGGAAGTACAATGAGCAGTTCTTC. Protein product: CSARDPTNRQGKYNEQFF. The genes are TRBV20-1 and TRBJ2-1, with a possible D match to TRBD1 (6 bases). The V end lost 0 bases, the J end lost 4 bases, and 22 bases lay between the germline ends. Germline V gene lookup returns CDR1 DFQATT and CDR2 SNEGSKA (reference sequence). The CDR3 contains 18 residues.

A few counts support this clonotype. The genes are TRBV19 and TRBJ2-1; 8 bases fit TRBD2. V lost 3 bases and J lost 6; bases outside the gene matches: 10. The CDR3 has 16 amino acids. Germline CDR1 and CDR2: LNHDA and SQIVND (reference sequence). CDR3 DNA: TGTGCCAGTAGTATCTACTTGCGGGAGGTGGGCAATGAGCAGTTCTTC. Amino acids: CASSIYLREVGNEQFF.